This T cell receptor beta chain derives from a study of vaccination and CD4 T cells after COVID-19. As for the study in general: Every participant was given two doses of BNT162b2 or mRNA-1273 vaccine.

Germline CDR1 is DFQATT and CDR2 is SNEGSKA (reference sequence). This CDR3 is 16 amino acids long. V shed 3 bases, J shed 4 bases, and the junction held 10 bases outside the gene matches. This clonotype is a singleton in its sample. Its specificity is not known. Noted treatment: roughly nine-day PBMC culture with coronavirus spike peptide pools or control peptides (ViraFEST assay). ViraFEST used peptide pools to expand antigen-specific T cells, then sequenced TCRs. Sequencing of cultured CD4+ T cell DNA used the Oncomine TCR Beta short-read assay. One entry per CDR3 protein, called by TCRdb with MiXCR from the PCR reads. The data show about 4,800 distinct CDR3 sequences, 25% seen once.

This sample comprised CD4+ T cells from blood, cultured in vitro, obtained after SARS-CoV-2 vaccination. This rearrangement joins TRBV20-1 to TRBJ2-2, with 8 bases matching TRBD1. The TCR sequence derives from a human donor who had recovered from COVID-19. The CDR3, as DNA: TGCAGTGCTAGGGACAGGGCGTTTGTGAGCACCGGGGAGCTGTTTTTT. Its translation: CSARDRAFVSTGELFF.